These 3 T cell receptor beta chains were all obtained from the same sample, sequenced in a study of CD8+ T cells in alopecia areata. Treatment reported: oral pan-JAK inhibitor, 5-10 mg twice daily. RNA was isolated and reverse transcribed to cDNA, the sequencing template. Profiling relied on immunoSEQ multiplex PCR, and the TCRdb table lists in-frame clones only, not all of them. In the table there are 200,000 to 250,000 clones, about three fifths of which are singletons. Sequences were derived from CD4+ T cells sorted from blood, sampled at week 4, from a patient treated with tofacitinib. The source of these receptors is a human donor with alopecia areata.

This clone turned up a few times. The CDR3 coding sequence is TGTGCCAGCAGCCAAGATGGCCAATCTAGCGTCACGCAGTATTTT. Its protein product is CASSQDGQSSVTQYF. V is TRBV4-2 and J is TRBJ2-3; the D gene is possibly TRBD2 (6 bases). The CDR3 length is 15 residues. Germline-derived CDR1 and CDR2 are LGHNA and YNFKEQ. Trimming shortened V by 0 bases and J by 9 bases, and 16 bases separated the two germline ends.

This clone was seen more than once but under ten times. V usage is TRBV10-2 and J usage is TRBJ2-5, with TRBD1 matching over 7 bases. The CDR3 is made up of 13 amino acids. The trim removed 8 bases at V and 5 bases at J, leaving 8 bases unmatched. The germline V gene encodes CDR1 WSHSY and CDR2 SAAADI. The CDR3: CASCRDRGETQYF. The CDR3 DNA reads as TGCGCCAGCTGCCGGGACAGAGGGGAGACCCAGTACTTC.

The chain employs TRBV6-6 and TRBJ1-2; no firm D call. Germline V gene lookup returns CDR1 MNHNY and CDR2 SVGAGI (reference sequence). V dropped 6 bases and J dropped 6 bases, with 14 bases sitting between them. The CDR3 extends over 13 amino acids. The CDR3 loop reads CASSPVGADGYTF. In DNA, the CDR3 is TGTGCCAGCAGCCCGGTTGGCGCAGATGGCTACACCTTC.